The present T cell receptor (beta chain) was sequenced within a study of blood T cell repertoires in COVID-19. There are 13 residues in the CDR3. V lost 2 bases, J lost 6 bases, and 9 bases lay in between. Germline lookup yields CDR1 SGHDN and CDR2 FVKESK. The authors' processing: Reference gene primer amplification yielded estimated nucleated cell counts. Using immunoSEQ multiplex PCR, the repertoire was profiled, and TCRdb retains in-frame clones only, with some absent. V and J calls and clone size are copied from that table; D and trimming were computed from the DNA. The table lists fewer than 250,000 clones, 75% to 90% of them singletons.

The specimen sequenced was peripheral blood. This receptor was obtained from a man aged 40-49 years with acute or convalescent COVID-19. The chain uses TRBV14 and TRBJ2-3, with D hard to call. The CDR3 DNA follows: TGTGCCAGCAGCCAAAATGCTGGCGATACGCAGTATTTT. Its protein product is CASSQNAGDTQYF.